This note documents a single TCR beta chain sequence. Its target is unknown. TCRdb re-derived calls from the reads in MiXCR, one entry per CDR3 protein. The repertoire holds roughly 45,000 distinct CDR3 sequences, with 21% as singletons. The data derive from a study of T cell repertoires in cytomegalovirus infection. Across the whole study: It was recently identified HLA-C-restricted and well-studied HLA-B-restricted CMV epitopes that the study used. From public TCR beta signatures came an indication of both CMV infection and matching HLA type.

Broader study findings: Cumulative frequency (of public TCR beta family members) identified carriers of CMV plus the relevant HLA. HLA-C-restricted CMV-specific TCR beta clonotypes prevailed in the ex vivo response.

Trimming removed 4 bases at V and 6 bases at J, with 17 bases between. The CDR3 extends over 14 amino acids. Germline values: CDR1 SGDLS, CDR2 YYNGEE. The TCR comes from a human donor in good health (CMV status not recorded). Some clones in this sample may be carry-over from other donors' samples. The sequencing used CD8+ T cells from cultured PBMCs, collected from culture after CMV antigen stimulation. The V gene is TRBV9, the J gene TRBJ2-7; D not certain. The DNA for the CDR3 is TGTGCCAGCAGCCAAGGGTTTGGCCCCTCCGAGCAGTACTTC. It yields the protein CASSQGFGPSEQYF.